This TCR beta chain was obtained from a study of blood T cell repertoires in COVID-19. Overall study context: Some COVID-19 samples were acute and others convalescent; all came from the United States, Italy and Spain. T cells, B-cell-depleted T cells, or PBMCs provided the cDNA or gDNA that served as material.

Per the study methods: Amplification of reference gene primers provided the estimated nucleated cell counts. Here immunoSEQ multiplex PCR was the method, and the copy in TCRdb shows in-frame clones only, minus some. The V and J calls and clone size were taken over from that table, and D and trimming were inferred from the DNA. The table has over 120,000 clones, 70% to 85% seen once. Trimming left V 7 bases short and J 8 bases short, with 24 bases between. The CDR3 length is 16 residues. From germline, CDR1 is MGHDK and CDR2 SYGVNS. The chain employs TRBV25-1 and TRBJ1-3; D is possibly TRBD1 (5 bases). The TCR sequence derives from an elderly woman with acute or convalescent COVID-19. Sequenced sample: peripheral blood. CDR3 nucleotides: TGTGCCAGCACCGCAGGAGGGACGGGTCCGTCTGACACCATATATTTT. Encoded protein: CASTAGGTGPSDTIYF.